This T cell receptor (beta chain) is from a study of sequential checkpoint blockade in melanoma. The treatment denotes: randomized to nivolumab then ipilimumab (arm A) or the reverse (arm B). TCRdb's table, derived via immunoSEQ multiplex PCR, lists solely in-frame clones and lacks some. The table includes 15,000 to 20,000 clones, approximately 93% detected once. Unmatched junction bases numbered 9, after V lost 6 bases and J lost 4 bases. CDR3 length: 14 residues. Germline values: CDR1 MDHEN, CDR2 SYDVKM. The sequencing here drew on CD8+ T cells sorted from blood (inferred from file names), taken from a patient given nivolumab and ipilimumab in sequence. The chain couples TRBV28 to TRBJ2-7, with 7 nucleotides matching TRBD1. The sequence came from a human donor with melanoma. The DNA for the CDR3 is TGTGCCAGCAGGCCGACAGGGCTCTCTTACGAGCAGTACTTC. It is translated as CASRPTGLSYEQYF.